This T cell receptor beta chain came from a study of blood T cell repertoires in COVID-19. Study in general: The cDNA or gDNA used as material had been derived from T cells, B-cell-depleted T cells, or PBMCs.

Germline assignment: CDR1 SGHTA and CDR2 FQGNSA. The CDR3 totals 12 residues. Trimming pared 2 bases from V and 3 bases from J, leaving 4 bases between. As handled by the study authors: Amplification of reference gene primers was used by the study to estimate nucleated cell counts. Here immunoSEQ multiplex PCR was the method, and the copy in TCRdb shows in-frame clones only, minus some. That table furnishes V, J and clone size, whereas the DNA furnished D and trimming. The table shows hundreds of thousands of clones, with around 90% occurring only once. The chain employs TRBV7-2 and TRBJ2-5; no clear D. The sequenced sample was PBMCs or T cells enriched from blood (not recorded which). The sequence was collected from a man under 40 who had been exposed to COVID-19. For the CDR3, the DNA is TGTGCCAGCAGCTTACTTGAAGAGACCCAGTACTTC. Amino acid sequence: CASSLLEETQYF. Supplemented by reference TRBV7-2 and TRBJ2-5, the full variable domain reads GAGVSQSPSNKVTEKGKDVELRCDPISGHTALYWYRQSLGQGLEFLIYFQGNSAPDKSGLPSDRFSAERTGGSVSTLTIQRTQQEDSAVYLCASSLLEETQYFGPGTRLLVL.